The present T cell receptor (beta chain) was sequenced within a study of blood T cell repertoires in COVID-19. Study information: The United States, Italy and Spain were the sources of the acute and convalescent COVID-19 samples. Sources were T cells, B-cell-depleted T cells, or PBMCs; the material itself was cDNA or gDNA.

Germline CDR1 is SGDLS and CDR2 is YYNGEE. This CDR3 region has 15 residues. The trim removed 0 bases at V and 6 bases at J, leaving 4 bases unmatched. Original analysis: Counts of nucleated cells, estimated from reference gene primer amplification, were obtained. Produced via immunoSEQ multiplex PCR; TCRdb's table is partial and in-frame only. V, J and clone size were drawn from that table, and D and trimming were deduced from the DNA. The sample holds 50,000 to 85,000 clones, 82% seen once. The sample was peripheral blood. The V call is TRBV9, the J call TRBJ1-5; TRBD1 agrees at 9 bases. The clonotype was recovered from a man aged 55 to 69 with acute or convalescent COVID-19. CDR3 residues: CASSVVQGAGQPQHF. CDR3 DNA: TGTGCCAGCAGCGTAGTACAGGGGGCGGGTCAGCCCCAGCATTTT. Complete variable domain (other parts from reference TRBV9 and TRBJ1-5): DSGVTQTPKHLITATGQRVTLRCSPRSGDLSVYWYQQSLDQGLQFLIQYYNGEERAKGNILERFSAQQFPDLHSELNLSSLELGDSALYFCASSVVQGAGQPQHFGDGTRLSIL.